The rows below give T cell receptor beta chains drawn from one sample of a study of T cell responses to AZD1222 COVID-19 vaccine. The table came from immunoSEQ multiplex PCR; TCRdb's copy has only in-frame clones and leaves some out. The table includes roughly 100,000 clones, more than 75% detected once. The specimen comprised peripheral blood, sampled on day 0 of AZD1222 vaccination. The receptor set was obtained from an adult in good health. Both conserved end residues are part of each CDR3. Fields, in order: clone size, D gene, V gene, J gene, CDR3 protein, CDR3 DNA. A D gene is named only where the DNA matches it firmly. Size tells how often a clone was seen (once, few, many) or the class of an expanded clone, and some rows leave it out.

many	TRBD1	TRBV3-1/TRBV3-2	TRBJ1-6	CASSQVDEPARRGLAVNSPLHF	TGTGCCAGCAGCCAAGTGGATGAACCAGCCAGAAGGGGGCTTGCCGTCAATTCACCCCTCCACTTT
-	TRBD2	TRBV10-3	TRBJ2-3	CAIREPGLATDTQYF	TGTGCCATCAGGGAGCCGGGACTAGCGACAGATACGCAGTATTTT
-	TRBD1	TRBV6-5	TRBJ2-7	CASRKGQKSSYEQYF	TGTGCCAGCAGGAAGGGACAGAAGAGCTCCTACGAGCAGTACTTC
-	TRBD1	TRBV9	TRBJ2-5	CASSAIQGETQYF	TGTGCCAGCAGCGCGATACAGGGGGAGACCCAGTACTTC
-	-	TRBV5-1	TRBJ1-2	CASSPGPAGLYGYTF	TGCGCCAGCAGCCCGGGACCCGCGGGCCTCTATGGCTACACCTTC
few	-	TRBV9	TRBJ1-2	CASSPTGIGGYTF	TGTGCCAGCAGCCCAACAGGGATTGGAGGCTACACCTTC
-	-	TRBV11-2	TRBJ2-2	CASSLMAGSGELFF	TGTGCCAGCAGCTTAATGGCAGGTTCTGGGGAGCTGTTTTTT
-	-	TRBV11-2	TRBJ1-1	CASSLDSAGNTEAFF	TGTGCCAGCAGCTTAGATTCTGCAGGGAACACTGAAGCTTTCTTT
-	-	TRBV27	TRBJ1-1	CASSFRGGTEAFF	TGTGCCAGCAGTTTCAGGGGTGGGACTGAAGCTTTCTTT
few	-	TRBV7-9	TRBJ2-2	CASSLGNTGELFF	TGTGCCAGCAGCTTAGGGAACACCGGGGAGCTGTTTTTT